What follows are 23 T cell receptor beta chains derived from one specimen sequenced in a study of T cells in tuberculosis (dated by TCRdb to the late 2010s). Libraries were prepared through the immunoSEQ multiplex PCR assay. Imported from immuneACCESS, the table was reduced by TCRdb to in-frame sequences with V and J called. These copies leave out some clones; in studies compared against another copy, an unresolved V gene accounts for under half, and the cause of the remainder is not known. The sample table shows some 31,000 clones, and roughly 90% are seen once. Roughly 2.3% of the sample comes from the top ten. The time point label on this specimen signifies: new active TB diagnosis, blood taken before or within 7 days of starting treatment. Sequencing used PBMCs, obtained at tuberculosis diagnosis. These receptors all stem from an adult with tuberculosis.

The V gene is TRBV7-8, the J gene TRBJ1-2; 11 positions agree with TRBD1. V lost 0 bases and J lost 6; bases outside the gene matches: 6. The CDR3 is 16 amino acids. Per germline, CDR1 SGHVS and CDR2 FQNEAQ. The CDR3 region has the DNA TGTGCCAGCAGCTTAGCGCCCGGGACAGGGGGGGATGGCTACACCTTC. Protein: CASSLAPGTGGDGYTF.

The chain is built from TRBV7-2 and TRBJ2-2; possible D gene TRBD2, 6 bases. CDR3 length: 16 amino acids. Per the germline V gene, CDR1 is SGHTA and CDR2 is FQGNSA. Trimming took 3 bases from V and 3 from J, leaving 14 bases between them. Here the CDR3 DNA reads TGTGCCAGCAGCTTTAGGCGGGGTTGGGACACCGGGGAGCTGTTTTTT. Its translation is CASSFRRGWDTGELFF.

The chain recombines TRBV18 with TRBJ1-2, with 11 nucleotides matching TRBD1. CDR3 length: 15 residues. The V gene's germline CDR1 is KGHSH and CDR2 LQKENI. V lost 3 bases, J lost 4 bases, and 4 bases stayed unmatched. CDR3 residues: CASSPGQGVVYGYTF. CDR3 DNA: TGTGCCAGCTCACCGGGACAGGGGGTAGTCTATGGCTACACCTTC.

V gene TRBV5-1 combines with J gene TRBJ2-2; D ambiguous. V lost 4 bases and J lost 1, with 2 bases in between. Germline V gene data show CDR1 as SGHRS and CDR2 as YFSETQ. The CDR3 has 12 residues. For the CDR3, the DNA is TGCGCCAGCAGCCAGAACACCGGGGAGCTGTTTTTT. It encodes CASSQNTGELFF.

V is TRBV28 and J is TRBJ1-1; D ambiguous. Germline V gives CDR1 MDHEN, CDR2 SYDVKM. The CDR3 runs 11 residues. The ends were cut back, 6 bases at V and 10 bases at J, with 12 bases in the middle. The CDR3 coding sequence is TGTGCCAGCAGCCGAAAGCTGAGAGCTTTCTTT. Translated: CASSRKLRAFF.

The chain has TRBV10-2 and TRBJ2-7, with TRBD2 matching over 8 bases. The CDR3 totals 13 residues. The ends lost 8 bases at V and 2 bases at J; junction bases unmatched: 5. The germline gives CDR1 WSHSY, CDR2 SAAADI. The CDR3 coding sequence is TGCGCCAGCTTTGGACTAGCAACCTACGAGCAGTACTTC. This gives the protein CASFGLATYEQYF.

This chain connects TRBV5-8 to TRBJ1-2, with D tentatively TRBD1 (5 bases). The germline V gene encodes CDR1 SGHTS and CDR2 YDEGEE. V was cut by 7 bases and J by 3 bases, with 25 bases left in between. CDR3 size: 17 residues. CDR3 loop: CASSGPILGATDYGYTF. The CDR3 nucleotides are TGTGCCAGCTCGGGCCCTATTCTTGGGGCGACGGACTATGGCTACACCTTC.

The chain is built from TRBV5-5 and TRBJ2-7, with D perhaps TRBD2 (5 bases). This CDR3 is built from 11 residues. Germline V gene lookup returns CDR1 SGHKS and CDR2 YYEKEE (reference sequence). Trimming cost V 2 bases and J 7 bases, with 7 bases left between them. In DNA, the CDR3 is TGTGCCAGCAGCTTTACGGGGGAGCAGTACTTC. Its translation: CASSFTGEQYF.

The V and J genes are TRBV2 and TRBJ1-5; no firm D call. This CDR3 is built from 13 residues. V lost 4 bases and J 0 bases, leaving 4 bases between the germline ends. Germline V gene data show CDR1 as SNHLY and CDR2 as FYNNEI. The CDR3 sequence: CASSASSNQPQHF. CDR3 sequence (DNA): TGTGCCAGCAGTGCCAGTAGCAATCAGCCCCAGCATTTT.

V usage is TRBV4-3 and J usage is TRBJ2-7; maybe TRBD1 (5 bases). CDR1 and CDR2 from the germline V gene are LGHNA and YSLEER. Trimming took off 4 bases at V and 4 bases at J, with 20 bases between the two ends. CDR3 size: 16 residues. The CDR3 DNA follows: TGCGCCAGCAGCCCTCATGTCGCCAGGGAAAGGTACGAGCAGTACTTC. Protein product: CASSPHVARERYEQYF.

This rearrangement joins TRBV4-2 to TRBJ1-2, with D perhaps TRBD1 (5 bases). The CDR3 is 15 amino acids. V was trimmed by 1 base and J by 0 bases, leaving 9 bases between them. Germline V lookup: CDR1 LGHNA, CDR2 YNFKEQ. The CDR3 loop is CASSQVTATNYGYTF. DNA of the CDR3: TGTGCCAGCAGCCAAGTGACAGCAACTAACTATGGCTACACCTTC.

The rearrangement joins TRBV11-2 to TRBJ1-2; D remains unclear. Germline values: CDR1 SGHAT, CDR2 FQNNGV. The V end lost 6 bases, the J end lost 5 bases, and 16 bases lay between the germline ends. There are 14 residues in the CDR3. CDR3 sequence (DNA): TGTGCCAGCAGTCCCCTCCGGGGAGGGTATGGCTACACCTTC. The encoded protein is CASSPLRGGYGYTF. The full variable domain, in which reference TRBV11-2 and TRBJ1-2 provide the parts outside the CDR3, is EAGVAQSPRYKIIEKRQSVAFWCNPISGHATLYWYQQILGQGPKLLIQFQNNGVVDDSQLPKDRFSAERLKGVDSTLKIQPAKLEDSAVYLCASSPLRGGYGYTFGSGTRLTVV.

The V and J genes are TRBV2 and TRBJ1-1, with 7 bases fitting TRBD1. The CDR3 covers 14 residues. The V gene end was trimmed by 5 bases and the J gene end by 4 bases; junction bases not matched to a gene: 7. Germline CDR1 and CDR2: SNHLY and FYNNEI. CDR3 sequence: CASSPVTGPTEAFF. The CDR3 region has the DNA TGTGCCAGCAGTCCAGTGACAGGGCCCACTGAAGCTTTCTTT.

The V and J genes are TRBV6-5 and TRBJ1-5; no clear D. Germline CDR1 reads MNHEY; CDR2 reads SVGAGI. The CDR3 is 13 residues long. The ends were cut back, 2 bases at V and 7 bases at J, with 9 bases in the middle. CDR3 in amino acids: CASSYNRGQPQHF. The CDR3, as DNA: TGTGCCAGCAGTTACAACAGAGGGCAGCCCCAGCATTTT.

This sequence joins TRBV27 and TRBJ2-7; 15 bases align to TRBD2. The germline gives CDR1 MNHEY, CDR2 SMNVEV (reference sequence). The ends lost 5 bases at V and 3 bases at J; junction bases unmatched: 5. This CDR3 has 16 residues. CDR3: CASSRTSGGEGYEQYV. Here the CDR3 DNA reads TGTGCCAGCAGTCGGACTAGCGGGGGGGAAGGCTACGAGCAGTACGTC.

J is TRBJ2-6 and V is TRBV7-3; D may be TRBD2 (6 bases). CDR1 and CDR2 (germline): SGHTA, FQGTGA. V lost 4 bases and J 0 bases, leaving 13 bases between the germline ends. The CDR3 loop spans 17 amino acids. The CDR3 reads CASSSLATSSGANVLTF. The DNA of the CDR3 is TGTGCCAGCAGCTCTCTAGCGACGAGCTCTGGGGCCAACGTCCTGACTTTC.

The chain links TRBV5-8 to TRBJ1-4, with TRBD1 as a possible D gene (5 bases). The V and J ends lost 4 bases and 7 bases respectively, with 14 bases between them. The CDR3 sequence is 14 residues long. CDR1 and CDR2 (germline): SGHTS, YDEGEE. CDR3 amino acids: CASSPGRGSEKLFF. The CDR3 DNA is TGTGCCAGCAGCCCTGGGAGGGGCAGTGAAAAACTGTTTTTT.

This clone was observed once. V usage is TRBV7-2 and J usage is TRBJ1-2; 11 bases fit TRBD1. The CDR3 length is 15 residues. Germline values: CDR1 SGHTA, CDR2 FQGNSA. The V and J ends lost 5 bases and 1 base, in that order; junction bases with no gene match: 3. The CDR3 DNA reads TGTGCCAGCAGCCCGGGACAGGGGGTTAACTATGGCTACACCTTC. This codes for CASSPGQGVNYGYTF.

This chain connects TRBV27 to TRBJ1-6, with 10 bases lining up with TRBD1. This CDR3 is built from 15 residues. Germline loops: CDR1 MNHEY, CDR2 SMNVEV (reference sequence). The ends lost 2 bases at V and 11 bases at J; junction bases unmatched: 6. DNA of the CDR3: TGTGCCAGCAGTTTACGACAGGGGGCGAGCGCACCCCTCCACTTT. Protein product: CASSLRQGASAPLHF.

The chain joins TRBV30 to TRBJ2-1, with 8 bases aligning to TRBD1. J lost 9 bases, V lost 2 bases, and 3 bases had no gene match. The CDR3 has 12 residues. Germline V gene lookup returns CDR1 GTSNPN and CDR2 SVGIG (reference sequence). This CDR3 reads CAWSPTGGEQFF. The CDR3 DNA reads TGTGCCTGGAGTCCAACAGGGGGTGAGCAGTTCTTC.

The chain employs TRBV7-7 and TRBJ2-3; TRBD2 aligns across 8 bases. CDR1 is SSHAT and CDR2 is FNYEAQ in the germline V gene (reference sequence). Trimming at V came to 5 bases and at J to 4 bases, leaving 17 bases not matched to a gene. CDR3 length: 18 residues. The CDR3 loop reads CASSPAVVRGVFPDTQYF. CDR3 sequence (DNA): TGTGCCAGCAGCCCCGCTGTAGTGCGGGGGGTGTTCCCAGATACGCAGTATTTT.

CDR3 sequence: CASSGREGRSGNTIYF. The CDR3 bases are TGTGCCAGCAGTGGACGGGAGGGGCGCTCTGGAAACACCATATATTTT. The chain has TRBV6-1 and TRBJ1-3; perhaps TRBD1 as D (5 bases). Germline lookup yields CDR1 MNHNS and CDR2 SASEGT. V was clipped by 4 bases and J by 0 bases, with 13 bases between them. This CDR3 is built from 16 residues.

The chain has TRBV2 and TRBJ2-7, with 9 bases lining up with TRBD1. The germline V gene has CDR1 SNHLY and CDR2 FYNNEI. Trimming took 6 bases from V and 5 from J; bases not matched to a gene: 2. The CDR3 length is 12 residues. The CDR3 coding sequence is TGTGCCAGCAGAGGGACAGGGAACGAGCAGTACGTC. Translating it yields CASRGTGNEQYV.